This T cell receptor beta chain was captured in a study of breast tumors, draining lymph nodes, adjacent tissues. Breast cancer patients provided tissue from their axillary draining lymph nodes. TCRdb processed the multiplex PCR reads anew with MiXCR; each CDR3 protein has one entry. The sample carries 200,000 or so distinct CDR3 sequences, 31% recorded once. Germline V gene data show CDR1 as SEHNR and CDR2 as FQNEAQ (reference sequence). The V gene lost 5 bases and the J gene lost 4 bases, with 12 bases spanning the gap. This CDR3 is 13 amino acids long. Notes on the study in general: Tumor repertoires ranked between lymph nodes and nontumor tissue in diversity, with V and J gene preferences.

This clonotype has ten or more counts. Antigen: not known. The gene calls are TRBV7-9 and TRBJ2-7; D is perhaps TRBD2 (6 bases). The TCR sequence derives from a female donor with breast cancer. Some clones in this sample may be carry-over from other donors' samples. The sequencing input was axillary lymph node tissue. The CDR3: CASSRDGGYEQYF. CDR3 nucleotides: TGTGCCAGCAGCCGGGACGGAGGGTACGAGCAGTACTTC.